This record looks at one T cell receptor beta chain sequence and its context. These data originate in a study of early T cells in non-severe SARS-CoV-2 infection. Unmatched junction bases numbered 23, after V lost 0 bases and J lost 0 bases. From germline, CDR1 is GTSNPN and CDR2 SVGIG (reference sequence). This CDR3 has 23 amino acids. Unique molecular identifiers were attached to individual cDNA molecules. MiXCR was run by TCRdb on the 5' RACE reads, yielding one entry per CDR3 protein. Counted here are tens of thousands of distinct CDR3 sequences, under 11% occurring once; the ten biggest clones make up around 8%.

The TCR sequence derives from an adult who was a healthcare worker with PCR-confirmed SARS-CoV-2 infection or an uninfected control (not recorded which). The genes are TRBV30 and TRBJ2-3; 11 positions match TRBD1. The sequences come from whole blood, collected at baseline. The CDR3 nucleotides are TGTGCCTGGAGTGTATCGGGACAGGGGGTGTGGTGGCGGAGCCTGACTAGCACAGATACGCAGTATTTT. Translated, it gives CAWSVSGQGVWWRSLTSTDTQYF. Using reference TRBV30 and TRBJ2-3 for the parts outside the CDR3, the full variable domain is SQTIHQWPATLVQPVGSPLSLECTVEGTSNPNLYWYRQAAGRGLQLLFYSVGIGQISSEVPQNLSASRPQDRQFILSSKKLLLSDSGFYLCAWSVSGQGVWWRSLTSTDTQYFGPGTRLTVL.